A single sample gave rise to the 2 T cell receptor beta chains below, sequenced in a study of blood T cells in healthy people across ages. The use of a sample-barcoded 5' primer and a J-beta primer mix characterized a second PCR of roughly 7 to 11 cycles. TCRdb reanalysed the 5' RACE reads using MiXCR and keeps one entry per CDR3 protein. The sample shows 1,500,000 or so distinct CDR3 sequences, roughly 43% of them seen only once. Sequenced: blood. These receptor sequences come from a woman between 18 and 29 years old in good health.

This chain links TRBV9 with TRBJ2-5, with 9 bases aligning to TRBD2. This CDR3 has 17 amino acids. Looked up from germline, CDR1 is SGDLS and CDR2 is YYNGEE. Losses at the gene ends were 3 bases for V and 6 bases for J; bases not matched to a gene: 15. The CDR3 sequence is CASSGGLAGGPSQTQYF. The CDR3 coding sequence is TGTGCCAGCAGCGGAGGGTTGGCGGGAGGGCCCAGCCAGACCCAGTACTTC.

As DNA, the CDR3 is TGTGCCAGCAGCTTAGTGCAGCGGGGTACCGATGAGCAGTTCTTC. Protein product: CASSLVQRGTDEQFF. The chain is built from TRBV7-2 and TRBJ2-1; TRBD2 matches at 7 bases. Unmatched junction bases numbered 8, after V lost 1 base and J lost 8 bases. Germline V gene data show CDR1 as SGHTA and CDR2 as FQGNSA. The CDR3 loop spans 15 amino acids. Drawing the rest from reference TRBV7-2 and TRBJ2-1, the complete variable domain is GAGVSQSPSNKVTEKGKDVELRCDPISGHTALYWYRQSLGQGLEFLIYFQGNSAPDKSGLPSDRFSAERTGGSVSTLTIQRTQQEDSAVYLCASSLVQRGTDEQFFGPGTRLTVL.